Each of the 20 T cell receptor beta chains below was sequenced from the same sample in a study of CD8+ T cells in alopecia areata. Investigators isolated RNA and reverse transcribed it into cDNA to act as the sequencing template. Measured with immunoSEQ multiplex PCR; TCRdb has only the in-frame clones, and not every one. The sample yields 170,000 or so clones, around 60% seen once. This sample's treatment: oral pan-JAK inhibitor, 5-10 mg twice daily. The specimen was CD8+ T cells sorted from blood, collected at week 24, from a patient treated with tofacitinib. These receptor sequences come from a human donor with alopecia areata.

This chain uses TRBV7-9 with TRBJ2-1; 12 positions match TRBD2. The J segment lost 5 bases and the V segment lost 5 bases, leaving 4 bases of the junction unmatched. The CDR3 sequence is 15 residues long. From germline, CDR1 is SEHNR and CDR2 FQNEAQ (reference sequence). The CDR3 loop is CASSRLAGDNNEQFF. In DNA, the CDR3 is TGTGCCAGCAGCCGACTAGCGGGGGACAACAATGAGCAGTTCTTC. Full variable domain (missing parts from reference TRBV7-9 and TRBJ2-1): DTGVSQNPRHKITKRGQNVTFRCDPISEHNRLYWYRQTLGQGPEFLTYFQNEAQLEKSRLLSDRFSAERPKGSFSTLEIQRTEQGDSAMYLCASSRLAGDNNEQFFGPGTRLTVL.

This clone was seen more than once but under ten times. The genes are TRBV6-5 and TRBJ2-3; 9 nucleotides match TRBD2. The CDR3 is made up of 15 amino acids. J gave up 3 bases and V 2 bases, and 3 bases lay outside the gene matches. Germline V CDR1 and CDR2: MNHEY, SVGAGI. Here the CDR3 DNA reads TGTGCCAGCAGTTACGGTAGCGGGGGAACAGATACGCAGTATTTT. Protein sequence: CASSYGSGGTDTQYF.

This clone occurred a few times. The genes are TRBV7-2 and TRBJ2-7, with D tentatively TRBD1 or TRBD2 (5 bases each). Looked up from germline, CDR1 is SGHTA and CDR2 is FQGNSA. Trimming took off 7 bases at V and 3 bases at J, with 13 bases between the two ends. The CDR3 is 13 residues long. The DNA for the CDR3 is TGTGCCAGCACACTGGGGACCAACTACGAGCAGTACTTC. This translates into CASTLGTNYEQYF.

This clone was seen more than once but under ten times. This rearrangement joins TRBV27 to TRBJ2-7; 8 bases fit TRBD2. Germline V gene lookup returns CDR1 MNHEY and CDR2 SMNVEV (reference sequence). With V trimmed by 5 bases and J by 2 bases, 5 bases remained unmatched. The CDR3 sequence is 14 residues long. This chain's CDR3 is CASSIAGGTYEQYF. DNA of the CDR3: TGTGCCAGCAGTATCGCGGGGGGAACCTACGAGCAGTACTTC.

This chain uses TRBV7-3 with TRBJ2-1, with TRBD1 as a possible D gene (6 bases). The CDR3 is made up of 15 amino acids. V was cut by 5 bases and J by 2 bases, with 13 bases left in between. Germline V gene data show CDR1 as SGHTA and CDR2 as FQGTGA. The CDR3 nucleotides are TGTGCCAGCAGCCCGTTAGGGGGTCCCTACAATGAGCAGTTCTTC. Residues: CASSPLGGPYNEQFF.

The J gene is TRBJ2-2, the V gene TRBV5-6; D is ambiguous. Deletions cut 4 bases from V and 2 bases from J, with 6 bases between. Germline-derived CDR1 and CDR2 are SGHDT and YYEEEE. The CDR3 has 13 amino acids. CDR3 bases: TGTGCCAGCAGCCCTTCTAACACCGGGGAGCTGTTTTTT. Translation: CASSPSNTGELFF.

The rearrangement joins TRBV5-6 to TRBJ2-5; D possibly uses TRBD1 or TRBD2 (7 bases each). This CDR3 spans 14 amino acids. V lost 5 bases, J lost 1 base, and 12 bases lay in between. Germline assignment: CDR1 SGHDT and CDR2 YYEEEE. This chain's CDR3 is CASSSGGAQETQYF. CDR3 nucleotides: TGTGCCAGCAGTTCAGGGGGGGCCCAAGAGACCCAGTACTTC.

The chain carries TRBV30 and TRBJ1-6, with D uncertain. Germline-derived CDR1 and CDR2 are GTSNPN and SVGIG (reference sequence). The CDR3 is 15 amino acids. V lost 1 base to trimming and J lost 1 base, with 8 bases between them. The CDR3 DNA follows: TGTGCCTGGAGTGAGGGAAGGTCCTATAATTCACCCCTCCACTTT. Translated: CAWSEGRSYNSPLHF. The full variable domain, rest sourced from reference TRBV30 and TRBJ1-6, is SQTIHQWPATLVQPVGSPLSLECTVEGTSNPNLYWYRQAAGRGLQLLFYSVGIGQISSEVPQNLSASRPQDRQFILSSKKLLLSDSGFYLCAWSEGRSYNSPLHFGNGTRLTVT.

This chain's CDR3 is CASELGQAAGYTF. The DNA for the CDR3 is TGTGCTAGTGAGTTGGGGCAGGCCGCGGGCTACACCTTC. V is TRBV12-5 and J is TRBJ1-2, with D tentatively TRBD1 (5 bases). The CDR3 sequence is 13 residues long. V was pared by 7 bases and J by 8 bases, with 17 bases between. Germline V lookup: CDR1 LGHNT, CDR2 FRNRAP.

The chain's CDR3 is CASSLSVGGDEQYF. CDR3 nucleotide sequence: TGTGCCAGCAGTTTATCAGTCGGAGGGGACGAGCAGTACTTC. V usage is TRBV27 and J usage is TRBJ2-7, with D perhaps TRBD2 (6 bases). Germline assignment: CDR1 MNHEY and CDR2 SMNVEV (reference sequence). The CDR3 runs 14 residues. V was shortened by 0 bases and J by 5 bases, with 11 bases between the two germline ends.

This clone was seen more than once but under ten times. The rearrangement uses TRBV29-1 and TRBJ2-7, with D perhaps given as TRBD1 or TRBD2 (6 bases each). From germline, CDR1 is SQVTM and CDR2 ANQGSEA. The CDR3 sequence is 10 residues long. The V and J ends lost 7 bases and 5 bases respectively, with 9 bases between them. CDR3 in amino acids: CSGGTNEQYF. The CDR3, as DNA: TGCAGCGGCGGGACAAACGAGCAGTACTTC.

The chain carries TRBV29-1 and TRBJ1-2, with a weak D call TRBD1 (6 bases). Germline CDR1 is SQVTM and CDR2 is ANQGSEA. V was pared by 3 bases and J by 3 bases, with 11 bases between. The CDR3 loop spans 13 amino acids. The CDR3 coding sequence is TGCAGCGTTGAGCGTGACAGGTACTATGGCTACACCTTC. It is translated as CSVERDRYYGYTF.

V gene TRBV2 combines with J gene TRBJ1-2, with unresolved D. The CDR3 is 15 amino acids. Deletions cut 4 bases from V and 7 bases from J, with 19 bases between. Germline-derived CDR1 and CDR2 are SNHLY and FYNNEI. CDR3 protein: CASSALGLAKAGYTF. As DNA, the CDR3 is TGTGCCAGCAGTGCATTAGGTTTGGCCAAGGCTGGCTACACCTTC.

The V gene is TRBV5-1, the J gene TRBJ1-5; perhaps TRBD1 as D (6 bases). CDR3 length: 13 amino acids. The germline V gene encodes CDR1 SGHRS and CDR2 YFSETQ. V was trimmed by 5 bases and J by 3 bases, leaving 9 bases between them. The CDR3 loop reads CASRTGLNQPQHF. The CDR3 DNA is TGCGCCAGCAGGACAGGACTCAATCAGCCCCAGCATTTT. Full variable domain (outside the CDR3, taken from reference TRBV5-1 and TRBJ1-5): KAGVTQTPRYLIKTRGQQVTLSCSPISGHRSVSWYQQTPGQGLQFLFEYFSETQRNKGNFPGRFSGRQFSNSRSEMNVSTLELGDSALYLCASRTGLNQPQHFGDGTRLSIL.

V gene TRBV10-2 combines with J gene TRBJ2-1; 11 positions match TRBD2. The CDR3 has 15 amino acids. Trimming at V came to 4 bases and at J to 6 bases, leaving 5 bases not matched to a gene. In germline, CDR1 is WSHSY, CDR2 SAAADI. The chain's CDR3 is CASSVSGGALNEQFF. The DNA for the CDR3 is TGCGCCAGCAGTGTTAGCGGGGGGGCTCTCAATGAGCAGTTCTTC.

The chain couples TRBV5-1 to TRBJ2-3; TRBD2 matches 11 bases. The germline CDR1 and CDR2 sequences are SGHRS and YFSETQ. J was trimmed by 4 bases and V by 4 bases; bases with no gene match: 5. CDR3 size: 15 residues. The CDR3 loop is CASSGTSGGSDTQYF. CDR3 nucleotides: TGCGCCAGCAGCGGCACTAGCGGGGGATCAGATACGCAGTATTTT.

Many counts were recorded for this clone. The J gene is TRBJ1-6, the V gene TRBV6-6; D unclear. The length of the CDR3 is 12 residues. V was cut by 0 bases and J by 7 bases, with 1 base left in between. Germline values: CDR1 MNHNY, CDR2 SVGAGI (reference sequence). The CDR3 loop reads CASSYSNSPLHF. DNA of the CDR3: TGTGCCAGCAGTTACTCGAATTCACCCCTCCACTTT.

The gene calls are TRBV7-8 and TRBJ1-1; TRBD1 matches at 7 bases. The germline CDR1 and CDR2 sequences are SGHVS and FQNEAQ. The CDR3 runs to 15 residues. The junction had 5 bases not matched to a gene; V was cut back by 4 bases and J by 0 bases. The CDR3 reads CASSSRDRVNTEAFF. The CDR3 region has the DNA TGTGCCAGCAGCTCTCGGGACAGAGTGAACACTGAAGCTTTCTTT.

The J gene is TRBJ2-5, the V gene TRBV29-1, with 7 bases aligning to TRBD1. Germline V lookup: CDR1 SQVTM, CDR2 ANQGSEA. This CDR3 comprises 12 residues. The J segment lost 5 bases and the V segment lost 3 bases, leaving 3 bases of the junction unmatched. The CDR3 spells CSVDARGETQYF. CDR3 DNA sequence: TGCAGCGTTGACGCCAGGGGGGAGACCCAGTACTTC.

This sequence joins TRBV9 and TRBJ2-1; D gene uncertain. The CDR3 consists of 14 residues. Germline V gene lookup returns CDR1 SGDLS and CDR2 YYNGEE. Trimming pared 4 bases from V and 8 bases from J, leaving 16 bases between. CDR3 DNA sequence: TGTGCCAGCAGCAAGCGAGTCGGCAAGGATGAGCAGTTCTTC. It specifies CASSKRVGKDEQFF.